These 19 T cell receptor beta chains were sequenced from one sample in a study of lung T cells in sarcoidosis with Löfgren's syndrome (dated by TCRdb to the late 2010s). The instrument given in TCRdb is Illumina MiSeq. The public sequencing data were trimmed at Q25 with fastp and processed into clonotypes with MiXCR by TCRdb, which kept only in-frame beta chains. Each CDR3 protein gets just one entry, which takes the most common genes and DNA from the rows behind it. Present in this sample are 3,000 to 3,500 distinct CDR3 sequences, under 20% of which were seen just once. The ten most abundant clones make up 5.5% to 7.5% of the sample. The sequenced sample was CD4+ T cells from bronchoalveolar lavage. The receptors stem from a human donor with sarcoidosis (Löfgren's syndrome or another form), or a control subject (not recorded which).

This clonotype was counted ten times or more. This chain joins TRBV6-1 and TRBJ2-7; TRBD1 agrees at 8 bases. Trimming took 6 bases from V and 9 from J; bases not matched to a gene: 4. Germline lookup yields CDR1 MNHNS and CDR2 SASEGT. The CDR3 covers 11 residues. Written as DNA, the CDR3 is TGTGCCAGCAGCTCCGACAGGGGGCAGTACTTC. Translation gives CASSSDRGQYF.

By share, this clonotype ranks as medium-sized (0.01 to 0.1%). This chain connects TRBV6-1 to TRBJ2-7; D remains ambiguous. The CDR3 has 15 residues. Germline CDR1 is MNHNS and CDR2 is SASEGT. V was cut by 3 bases and J by 6 bases, with 18 bases left in between. CDR3 sequence (DNA): TGTGCCAGCAGTGACTCTGCCGACGGAGCGTCCGAGCAGTACGTC. It translates to CASSDSADGASEQYV.

This clonotype is medium-sized in the sample. The CDR3 DNA follows: TGTGCCAGCAGTCAACGGGGACAGGGGGACTATGGCTACACCTTC. This codes for CASSQRGQGDYGYTF. The chain combines TRBV6-1 with TRBJ1-2, with TRBD1 matching over 11 bases. The CDR3 has 15 residues. CDR1 and CDR2 (germline): MNHNS, SASEGT. The junction had 5 bases not matched to a gene; V was cut back by 5 bases and J by 3 bases.

This clonotype appeared a few times. The gene calls are TRBV29-1 and TRBJ2-7; possibly TRBD1 for D (6 bases). CDR3 length: 11 amino acids. The germline V gene has CDR1 SQVTM and CDR2 ANQGSEA. V was pared by 5 bases and J by 5 bases, with 10 bases between. CDR3 in DNA: TGCAGCGTTACAACAGGGAACGAGCAGTACGTC. Amino acid sequence: CSVTTGNEQYV.

This clonotype was counted between two and nine times. A much larger clone is a single base away; this may be a read error. The chain couples TRBV28 to TRBJ2-5; 8 bases match TRBD1. The CDR3 contains 16 residues. Germline V gives CDR1 MDHEN, CDR2 SYDVKM. The CDR3 DNA follows: TGTGCCAGCAGTTTATCGGGACAGGCCATCCAAGAGACCCGGTACTTC. Translating it yields CASSLSGQAIQETRYF.

This clonotype is labeled large (0.1 to 1%). V gene TRBV28 combines with J gene TRBJ1-5, with a possible D match to TRBD1 (6 bases). This CDR3 spans 13 amino acids. The germline CDR1 and CDR2 sequences are MDHEN and SYDVKM. Deletions cut 5 bases from V and 4 bases from J, with 9 bases between. DNA for the CDR3: TGTGCCAGCAGTCGAACAGGGAATCAGCCCCAGCATTTT. As protein: CASSRTGNQPQHF.

This clonotype rates as medium-sized. This rearrangement joins TRBV20-1 to TRBJ1-2, with 7 bases identical to TRBD1. This CDR3 spans 14 amino acids. Germline CDR1 DFQATT, CDR2 SNEGSKA (reference sequence). The J segment lost 2 bases and the V segment lost 2 bases, leaving 5 bases of the junction unmatched. CDR3 nucleotides: TGCAGTGCTAGAACCCCGGGACAGAACTATGGCTACACCTTC. Translating gives CSARTPGQNYGYTF.

This clonotype qualifies as medium-sized (0.01 to 0.1%). The rearrangement links TRBV29-1 to TRBJ2-3; perhaps TRBD2 as D (5 bases). CDR3 length equals 13 residues. The V gene's germline CDR1 is SQVTM and CDR2 ANQGSEA. Between the trimmed V and J ends, which lost 4 bases and 4 bases, there was a span of 12 bases. CDR3 bases: TGCAGCGTTGTTGTAGGGAGCGCAGATACGCAGTATTTT. Translated: CSVVVGSADTQYF.

Judged by abundance, this clonotype is medium-sized. The rearrangement joins TRBV19 to TRBJ2-3; 8 nucleotides align to TRBD2. V lost 5 bases and J lost 4; bases outside the gene matches: 5. Germline CDR1 is LNHDA and CDR2 is SQIVND (reference sequence). The CDR3 is 14 residues long. CDR3 sequence reads: CASSVGLGPDTQYF. The CDR3 coding sequence is TGTGCCAGTAGTGTGGGACTAGGTCCAGATACGCAGTATTTT.

This clonotype rates as large. The chain links TRBV18 to TRBJ1-5, with 8 bases identical to TRBD1. V was clipped by 5 bases and J by 5 bases; unmatched bases: 5. This CDR3 contains 14 residues. CDR1 and CDR2 from the germline V gene are KGHSH and LQKENI. CDR3 DNA sequence: TGTGCCAGCTCAGGACAGGGTCGGGATCAGCCCCAGCATTTT. This gives the protein CASSGQGRDQPQHF.

This clonotype is labeled medium-sized. This sequence joins TRBV12-3 or TRBV12-4 and TRBJ2-1; D is unclear. The V end lost 6 bases, the J end lost 9 bases, and 18 bases lay between the germline ends. There are 14 residues in the CDR3. In nucleotides, the CDR3 is TGTGCCAGCAGCACCAAGAAGGGTTTGGGTGAGCAGTTCTTC. Translation gives CASSTKKGLGEQFF.

This clonotype is labeled as medium-sized (0.01 to 0.1%). This sequence joins TRBV5-1 and TRBJ2-7; 11 nucleotides agree with TRBD2. V was pared by 4 bases and J by 6 bases, with 3 bases of the junction left unmatched. Germline V CDR1 and CDR2: SGHRS, YFSETQ. The CDR3 totals 13 residues. The CDR3 spells CASSTGLAGEQYV. The CDR3 DNA follows: TGCGCCAGCAGCACAGGACTAGCGGGCGAGCAGTACGTC.

This clonotype qualifies as medium-sized. The chain recombines TRBV18 with TRBJ2-3; D not certain. Trimming removed 2 bases from V and 1 base from J, with 4 bases in between. CDR1 and CDR2 from the germline V gene are KGHSH and LQKENI. The CDR3 length is 13 residues. CDR3 in DNA: TGTGCCAGCTCACCATACCGCACAGATACGCAGTATTTT. This gives the protein CASSPYRTDTQYF.

In this sample, this clonotype is medium-sized. The chain joins TRBV7-2 to TRBJ1-5; 8 bases are a match to TRBD1. There are 15 residues in the CDR3. V was pared by 1 base and J by 1 base, with 0 bases of the junction left unmatched. From germline, CDR1 is SGHTA and CDR2 FQGNSA. The CDR3 DNA is TGTGCCAGCAGCTTAGGGACAGGGAGCAATCAGCCCCAGCATTTT. This encodes CASSLGTGSNQPQHF.

In this sample, this clonotype is medium-sized (0.01 to 0.1%). The gene calls are TRBV3-1 and TRBJ1-6; tentative D call: TRBD1 (5 bases). The germline V gene has CDR1 LGHDT and CDR2 YNNKEL (reference sequence). Trimming shortened V by 4 bases and J by 10 bases, and 8 bases separated the two germline ends. This CDR3 has 12 residues. Written as DNA, the CDR3 is TGTGCCAGCAGCCTAAGGGACTCACCCCTCCACTTT. This codes for CASSLRDSPLHF.

This clonotype is judged large. This chain uses TRBV7-2 with TRBJ1-2, with D uncertain. The CDR3 consists of 14 residues. Germline V gene sequence: CDR1 SGHTA, CDR2 FQGNSA. Trimming cost V 1 base and J 1 base, with 7 bases left between them. This chain's CDR3 is CASSLDANNYGYTF. CDR3 coding DNA: TGTGCCAGCAGCTTAGATGCGAATAACTATGGCTACACCTTC.

This clonotype has a handful of counts. The chain has TRBV18 and TRBJ1-5, with a possible D match to TRBD1 (5 bases). With 3 bases removed from V and 1 base from J, the gap between germline ends came to 10 bases. The V gene's germline CDR1 is KGHSH and CDR2 LQKENI. The CDR3 extends over 15 amino acids. CDR3 amino acids: CASSPQGGSNQPQHF. For the CDR3, the DNA is TGTGCCAGCTCACCCCAGGGTGGGAGCAATCAGCCCCAGCATTTT. The full variable domain, its missing parts supplied by reference TRBV18 and TRBJ1-5, is NAGVMQNPRHLVRRRGQEARLRCSPMKGHSHVYWYRQLPEEGLKFMVYLQKENIIDESGMPKERFSAEFPKEGPSILRIQQVVRGDSAAYFCASSPQGGSNQPQHFGDGTRLSIL.

By sample fraction, this clonotype is medium-sized (0.01 to 0.1%). V gene TRBV28 combines with J gene TRBJ1-1; D is undetermined. Germline CDR1 reads MDHEN; CDR2 reads SYDVKM. Deletions cut 5 bases from V and 0 bases from J, with 10 bases between. The CDR3 covers 14 residues. The CDR3 coding sequence is TGTGCCAGCAGTCCCGGTGTCTTGAACACTGAAGCTTTCTTT. It specifies CASSPGVLNTEAFF. Full variable domain (outside the CDR3, taken from reference TRBV28 and TRBJ1-1): DVKVTQSSRYLVKRTGEKVFLECVQDMDHENMFWYRQDPGLGLRLIYFSYDVKMKEKGDIPEGYSVSREKKERFSLILESASTNQTSMYLCASSPGVLNTEAFFGQGTRLTVV.

By frequency in the sample, this clonotype is medium-sized. This chain uses TRBV11-3 with TRBJ2-6; no clear D. Trimming pared 4 bases from V and 2 bases from J, leaving 6 bases between. The CDR3 loop spans 14 amino acids. The germline gives CDR1 SGHNT, CDR2 YENEEA. The CDR3 is CASSSAAGANVLTF. The CDR3 DNA reads TGTGCCAGCAGCTCCGCCGCTGGGGCCAACGTCCTGACTTTC.